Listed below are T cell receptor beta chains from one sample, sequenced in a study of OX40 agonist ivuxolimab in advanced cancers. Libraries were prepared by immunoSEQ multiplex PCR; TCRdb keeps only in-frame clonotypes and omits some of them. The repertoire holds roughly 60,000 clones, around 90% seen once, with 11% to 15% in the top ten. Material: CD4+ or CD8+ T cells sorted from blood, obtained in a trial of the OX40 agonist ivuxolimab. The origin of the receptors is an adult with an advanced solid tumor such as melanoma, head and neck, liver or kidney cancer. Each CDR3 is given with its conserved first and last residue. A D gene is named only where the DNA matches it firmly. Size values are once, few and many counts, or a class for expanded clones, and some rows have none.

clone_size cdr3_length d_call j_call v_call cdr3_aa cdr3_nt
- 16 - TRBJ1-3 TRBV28 CASSFNPPMSGNTIYF TGTGCCAGCAGTTTTAACCCCCCAATGTCTGGAAACACCATATATTTT
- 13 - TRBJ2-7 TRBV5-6 CASSPGLAPEQYF TGTGCCAGCAGCCCGGGACTGGCCCCCGAGCAGTACTTC
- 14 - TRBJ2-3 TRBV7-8 CASSFREFSDTQYF TGTGCCAGCAGCTTTCGGGAGTTCTCAGATACGCAGTATTTT
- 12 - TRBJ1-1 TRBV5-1 CASSSLGTEAFF TGCGCCAGCAGCTCCCTGGGCACTGAAGCTTTCTTT
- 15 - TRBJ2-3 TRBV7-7 CASSLRGDLSDTQYF TGTGCTAGCAGCTTAAGGGGGGACCTATCAGATACGCAGTATTTT
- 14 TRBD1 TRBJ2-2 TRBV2 CASITGTAKKELFF TGTGCCAGCATTACAGGGACAGCAAAGAAGGAGCTGTTTTTT
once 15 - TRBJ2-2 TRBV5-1 CASSLEGGPTGELFF TGCGCCAGCAGCTTGGAGGGGGGGCCCACCGGGGAGCTGTTTTTT
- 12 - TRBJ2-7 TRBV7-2 CASGRTIYEQYF TGTGCCAGCGGACGGACTATCTACGAGCAGTACTTC
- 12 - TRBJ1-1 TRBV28 CASSLMPGEAFF TGTGCCAGCAGTTTAATGCCCGGTGAAGCTTTCTTT
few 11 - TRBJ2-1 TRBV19 CASSTYNEQFF TGTGCCAGTAGTACTTACAATGAGCAGTTCTTC
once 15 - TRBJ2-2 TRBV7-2 CASSLRGFKAGELFF TGTGCCAGCAGCCTGAGGGGCTTCAAAGCCGGGGAGCTGTTTTTT
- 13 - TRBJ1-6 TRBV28 CASSLHPDSPLHF TGTGCCAGCAGTTTACACCCAGATTCACCCCTCCACTTT
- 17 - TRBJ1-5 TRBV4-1 CASSRKPTGGSNQPQHF TGCGCCAGCAGCCGAAAGCCGACAGGCGGGAGCAATCAGCCCCAGCATTTT
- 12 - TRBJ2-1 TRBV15 CATSRDQGEQFF TGTGCCACCAGCAGAGATCAAGGTGAGCAGTTCTTC
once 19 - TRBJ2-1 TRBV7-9 CASSQNAGDLLSSYNEQFF TGTGCCAGCAGCCAAAATGCAGGGGACCTTTTAAGCTCCTACAATGAGCAGTTCTTC
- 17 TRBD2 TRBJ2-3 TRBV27 CASIPTSGRAIPDTQYF TGTGCCAGCATCCCGACTAGCGGGAGGGCGATTCCAGATACGCAGTATTTT
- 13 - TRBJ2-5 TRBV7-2 CASSLAASETQYF TGTGCCAGCAGCTTAGCGGCCTCGGAGACCCAGTACTTC
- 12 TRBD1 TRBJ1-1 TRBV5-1 CASSQDRGEAFF TGCGCCAGCAGCCAAGACAGGGGTGAAGCTTTCTTT
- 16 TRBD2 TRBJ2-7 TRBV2 CASSWGGTSGIYEQYF TGTGCCAGCAGTTGGGGGGGAACTAGCGGGATTTACGAGCAGTACTTC
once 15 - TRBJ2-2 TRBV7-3 CASSPVAGNTGELFF TGTGCCAGCAGCCCAGTAGCAGGAAACACCGGGGAGCTGTTTTTT
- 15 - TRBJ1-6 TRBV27 CASSFGSSYNSPLHF TGTGCCAGCAGTTTCGGCAGCTCCTATAATTCACCCCTCCACTTT
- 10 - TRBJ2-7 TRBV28 CGGRVHEQYF TGTGGGGGCAGGGTCCACGAGCAGTACTTC
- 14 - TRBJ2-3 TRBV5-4 CASSLGSQVDTQYF TGTGCCAGCAGCTTGGGCTCGCAGGTGGATACGCAGTATTTT
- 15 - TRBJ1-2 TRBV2 CASSQTRGMSYGYTF TGTGCCAGCAGTCAAACAAGGGGGATGAGCTATGGCTACACCTTC
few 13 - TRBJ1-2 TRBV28 CASSPLRERGYTF TGTGCCAGCAGTCCTCTTCGAGAGAGGGGCTACACCTTC
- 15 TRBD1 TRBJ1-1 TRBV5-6 CASSIYRGPNTEAFF TGTGCCAGCAGCATCTACAGGGGTCCGAACACTGAAGCTTTCTTT
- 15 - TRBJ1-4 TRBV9 CASSPPTGGLEKLFF TGTGCCAGCAGCCCCCCGACGGGCGGTTTAGAAAAACTGTTTTTT
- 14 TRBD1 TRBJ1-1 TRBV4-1 CASRGWTGWTEAFF TGCGCCAGCAGAGGTTGGACAGGGTGGACTGAAGCTTTCTTT
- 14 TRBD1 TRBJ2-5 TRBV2 CASRDGTGRETQYF TGTGCCAGCAGGGATGGGACAGGGCGGGAGACCCAGTACTTC
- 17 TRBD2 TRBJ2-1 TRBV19 CASSNKRLAGGQNEQFF TGTGCCAGTAGCAACAAGAGACTAGCGGGAGGTCAAAATGAGCAGTTCTTC
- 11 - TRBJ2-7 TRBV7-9 CASSQASEQYF TGTGCCAGCAGCCAAGCCAGCGAGCAGTACTTC
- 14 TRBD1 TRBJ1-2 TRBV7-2 CASSQKQGATGYTF TGTGCCAGCAGCCAGAAACAGGGGGCGACCGGCTACACCTTC
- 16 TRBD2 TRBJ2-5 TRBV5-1 CASRWMTSGEQETQYF TGCGCCAGCCGCTGGATGACTAGCGGAGAACAAGAGACCCAGTACTTC
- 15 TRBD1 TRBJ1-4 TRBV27 CASSERTGMNEKLFF TGTGCCAGCAGTGAACGGACAGGAATGAATGAAAAACTGTTTTTT
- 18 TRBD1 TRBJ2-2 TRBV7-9 CASSIIAGTGGAGGELFF TGTGCCAGCAGCATAATCGCCGGTACAGGGGGCGCGGGCGGGGAGCTGTTTTTT
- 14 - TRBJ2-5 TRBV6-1 CASSLSRIQETQYF TGTGCCAGCAGTCTATCCAGAATACAAGAGACCCAGTACTTC
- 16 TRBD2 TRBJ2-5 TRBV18 CASSPGTSGSVETQYF TGTGCCAGCTCACCAGGGACTAGCGGGAGCGTGGAGACCCAGTACTTC
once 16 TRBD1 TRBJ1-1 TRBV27 CASSRNRGGDRTEAFF TGTGCCAGCAGTCGCAACAGGGGAGGCGATCGGACTGAAGCTTTCTTT
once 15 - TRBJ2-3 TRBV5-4 CASSLRSGRTDTQYF TGTGCCAGCAGCTTGAGAAGCGGTCGCACAGATACGCAGTATTTT
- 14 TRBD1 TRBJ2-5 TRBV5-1 CASSIQGAGETQYF TGCGCCAGCAGCATACAGGGGGCAGGAGAGACCCAGTACTTC
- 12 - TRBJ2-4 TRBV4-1 CASSHDRNIQYF TGCGCCAGCAGCCATGACAGGAACATTCAGTACTTC